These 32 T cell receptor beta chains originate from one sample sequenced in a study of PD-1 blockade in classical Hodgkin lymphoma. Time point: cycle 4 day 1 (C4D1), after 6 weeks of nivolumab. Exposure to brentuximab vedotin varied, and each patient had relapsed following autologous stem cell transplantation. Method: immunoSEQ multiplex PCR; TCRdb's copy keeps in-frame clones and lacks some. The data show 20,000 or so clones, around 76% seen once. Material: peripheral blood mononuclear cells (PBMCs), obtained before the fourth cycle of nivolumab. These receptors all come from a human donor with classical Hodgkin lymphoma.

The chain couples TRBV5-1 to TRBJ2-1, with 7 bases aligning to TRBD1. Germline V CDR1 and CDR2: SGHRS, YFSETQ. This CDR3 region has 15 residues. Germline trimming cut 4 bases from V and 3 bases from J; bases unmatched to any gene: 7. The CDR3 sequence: CASSTDGTVYNEQFF. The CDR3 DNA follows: TGCGCCAGCAGCACGGACGGGACAGTCTACAATGAGCAGTTCTTC.

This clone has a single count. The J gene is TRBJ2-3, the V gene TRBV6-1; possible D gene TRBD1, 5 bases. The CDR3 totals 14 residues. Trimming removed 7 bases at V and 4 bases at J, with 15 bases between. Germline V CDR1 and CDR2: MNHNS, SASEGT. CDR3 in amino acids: CASIGQGIADTQYF. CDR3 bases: TGTGCCAGCATAGGCCAGGGAATAGCAGATACGCAGTATTTT.

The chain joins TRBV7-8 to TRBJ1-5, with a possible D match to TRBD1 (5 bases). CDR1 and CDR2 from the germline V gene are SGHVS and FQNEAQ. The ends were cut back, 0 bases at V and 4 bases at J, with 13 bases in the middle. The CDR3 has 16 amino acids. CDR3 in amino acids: CASSLAPGSVNQPQHF. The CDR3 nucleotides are TGTGCCAGCAGCTTAGCTCCAGGGTCAGTTAATCAGCCCCAGCATTTT.

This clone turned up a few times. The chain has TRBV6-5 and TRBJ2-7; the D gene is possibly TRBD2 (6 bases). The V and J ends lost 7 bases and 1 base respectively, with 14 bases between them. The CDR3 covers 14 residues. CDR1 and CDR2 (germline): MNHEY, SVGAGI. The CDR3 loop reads CASKLTGVSYEQYF. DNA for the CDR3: TGTGCCAGCAAACTAACGGGAGTTTCCTACGAGCAGTACTTC.

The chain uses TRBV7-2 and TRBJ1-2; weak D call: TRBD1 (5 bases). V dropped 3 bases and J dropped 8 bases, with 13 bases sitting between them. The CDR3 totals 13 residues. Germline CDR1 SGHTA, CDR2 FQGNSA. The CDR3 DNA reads TGTGCCAGCAGCTTCCGGGACGGCGGAGGCTACACCTTC. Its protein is CASSFRDGGGYTF.

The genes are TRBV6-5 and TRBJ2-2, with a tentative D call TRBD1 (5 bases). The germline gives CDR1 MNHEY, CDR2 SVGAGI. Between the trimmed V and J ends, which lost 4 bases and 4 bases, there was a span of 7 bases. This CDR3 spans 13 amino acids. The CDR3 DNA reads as TGTGCCAGCAGTTCCAGGGTCACCGGGGAGCTGTTTTTT. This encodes CASSSRVTGELFF.

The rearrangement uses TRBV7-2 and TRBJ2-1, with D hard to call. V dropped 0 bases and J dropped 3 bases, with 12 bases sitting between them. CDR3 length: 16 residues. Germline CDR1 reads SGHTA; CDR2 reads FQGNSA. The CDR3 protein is CASSLASVAVYNEQFF. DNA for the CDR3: TGTGCCAGCAGCTTAGCGTCGGTAGCTGTCTACAATGAGCAGTTCTTC.

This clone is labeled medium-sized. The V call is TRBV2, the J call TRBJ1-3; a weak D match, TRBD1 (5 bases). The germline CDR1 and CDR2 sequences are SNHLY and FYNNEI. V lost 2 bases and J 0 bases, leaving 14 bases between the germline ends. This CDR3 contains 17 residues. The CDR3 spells CASSEYRGLSSGNTIYF. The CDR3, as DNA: TGTGCCAGCAGTGAATACCGGGGGTTGAGCTCTGGAAACACCATATATTTT.

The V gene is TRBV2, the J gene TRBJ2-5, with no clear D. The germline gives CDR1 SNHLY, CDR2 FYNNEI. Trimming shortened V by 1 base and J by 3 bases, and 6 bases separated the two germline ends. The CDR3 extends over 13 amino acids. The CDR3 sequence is CASSEGGEETQYF. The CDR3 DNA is TGTGCCAGCAGTGAAGGCGGTGAAGAGACCCAGTACTTC.

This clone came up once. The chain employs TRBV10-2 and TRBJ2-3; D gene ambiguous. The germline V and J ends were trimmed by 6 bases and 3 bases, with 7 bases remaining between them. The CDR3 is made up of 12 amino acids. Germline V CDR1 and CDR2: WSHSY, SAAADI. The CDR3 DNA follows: TGCGCCAGCAGGACTGGAACAGATACGCAGTATTTT. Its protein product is CASRTGTDTQYF.

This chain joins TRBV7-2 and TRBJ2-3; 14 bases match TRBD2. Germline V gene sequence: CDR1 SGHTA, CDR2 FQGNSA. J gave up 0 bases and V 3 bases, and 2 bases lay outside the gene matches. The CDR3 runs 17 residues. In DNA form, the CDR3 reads TGTGCCAGCAGCTTGGGGACTAGCGGGGGAAGCACAGATACGCAGTATTTT. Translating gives CASSLGTSGGSTDTQYF.

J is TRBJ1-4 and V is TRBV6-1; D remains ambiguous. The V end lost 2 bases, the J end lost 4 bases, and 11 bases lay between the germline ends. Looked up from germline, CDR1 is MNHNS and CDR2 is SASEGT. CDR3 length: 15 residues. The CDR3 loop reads CASSESFGVNEKLFF. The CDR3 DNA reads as TGTGCCAGCAGTGAATCATTCGGGGTTAATGAAAAACTGTTTTTT.

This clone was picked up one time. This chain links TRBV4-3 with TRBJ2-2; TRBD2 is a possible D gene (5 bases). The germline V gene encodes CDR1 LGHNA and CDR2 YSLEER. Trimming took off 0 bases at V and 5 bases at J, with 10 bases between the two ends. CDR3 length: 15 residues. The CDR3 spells CASSQDGLQTGELFF. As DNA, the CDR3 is TGCGCCAGCAGCCAAGATGGACTTCAAACCGGGGAGCTGTTTTTT.

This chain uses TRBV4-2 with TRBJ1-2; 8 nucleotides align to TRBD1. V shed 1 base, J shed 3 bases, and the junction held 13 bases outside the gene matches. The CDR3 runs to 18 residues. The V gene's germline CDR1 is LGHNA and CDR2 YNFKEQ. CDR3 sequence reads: CASSQGQGRQGADYGYTF. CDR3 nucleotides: TGTGCCAGCAGCCAAGGACAGGGGCGCCAGGGGGCTGACTATGGCTACACCTTC.

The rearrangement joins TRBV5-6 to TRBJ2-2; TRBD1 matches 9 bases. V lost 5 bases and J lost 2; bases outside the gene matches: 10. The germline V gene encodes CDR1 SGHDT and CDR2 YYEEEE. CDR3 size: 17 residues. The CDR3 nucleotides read TGTGCCAGCAGATCCCAGACAGGGGGTTTAAACACCGGGGAGCTGTTTTTT. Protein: CASRSQTGGLNTGELFF.

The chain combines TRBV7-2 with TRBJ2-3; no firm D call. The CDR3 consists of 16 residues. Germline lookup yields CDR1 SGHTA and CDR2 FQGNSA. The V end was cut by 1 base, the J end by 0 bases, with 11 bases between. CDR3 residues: CASSLVPRSSTDTQYF. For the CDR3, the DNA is TGTGCCAGCAGCTTAGTACCCCGCTCTAGCACAGATACGCAGTATTTT.

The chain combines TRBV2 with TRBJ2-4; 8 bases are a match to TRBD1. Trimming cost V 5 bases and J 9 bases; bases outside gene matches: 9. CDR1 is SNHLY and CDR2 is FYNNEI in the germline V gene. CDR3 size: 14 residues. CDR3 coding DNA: TGTGCCAGCAGTCGACAGGGGTCGAGTGGCATTCAGTACTTC. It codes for CASSRQGSSGIQYF.

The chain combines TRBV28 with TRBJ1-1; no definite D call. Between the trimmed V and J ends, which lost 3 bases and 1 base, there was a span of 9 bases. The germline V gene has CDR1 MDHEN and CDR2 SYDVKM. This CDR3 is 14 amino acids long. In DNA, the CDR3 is TGTGCCAGCAGTTTCCCTGTCCAGAACACTGAAGCTTTCTTT. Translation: CASSFPVQNTEAFF.

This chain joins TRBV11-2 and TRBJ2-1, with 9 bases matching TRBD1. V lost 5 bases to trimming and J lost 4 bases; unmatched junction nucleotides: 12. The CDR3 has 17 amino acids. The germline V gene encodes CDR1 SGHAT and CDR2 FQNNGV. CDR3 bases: TGTGCCAGCAGCCTGATCATCGACAGGGGGGTATACAATGAGCAGTTCTTC. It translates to CASSLIIDRGVYNEQFF.

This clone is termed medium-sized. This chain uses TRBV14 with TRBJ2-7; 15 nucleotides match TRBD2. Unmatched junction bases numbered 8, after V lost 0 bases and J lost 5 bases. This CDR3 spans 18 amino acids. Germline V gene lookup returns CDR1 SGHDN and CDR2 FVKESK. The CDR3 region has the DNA TGTGCCAGCAGCCAAGATGGACTAGCGGGAGGGCCAGTTAACGAGCAGTACTTC. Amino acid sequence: CASSQDGLAGGPVNEQYF.

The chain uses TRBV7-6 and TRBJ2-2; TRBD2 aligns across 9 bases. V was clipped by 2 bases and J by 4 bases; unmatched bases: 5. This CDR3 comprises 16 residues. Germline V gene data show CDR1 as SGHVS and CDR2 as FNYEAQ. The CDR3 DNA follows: TGTGCCAGCAGCTTATTCCTAGCGGGAAGCACCGGGGAGCTGTTTTTT. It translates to CASSLFLAGSTGELFF.

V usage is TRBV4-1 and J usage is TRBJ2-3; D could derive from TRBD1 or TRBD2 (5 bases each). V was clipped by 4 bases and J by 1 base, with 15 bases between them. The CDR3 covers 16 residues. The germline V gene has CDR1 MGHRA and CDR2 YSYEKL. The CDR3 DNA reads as TGCGCCAGCAGCCCCGTATGGGACGGCCGCACAGATACGCAGTATTTT. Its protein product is CASSPVWDGRTDTQYF.

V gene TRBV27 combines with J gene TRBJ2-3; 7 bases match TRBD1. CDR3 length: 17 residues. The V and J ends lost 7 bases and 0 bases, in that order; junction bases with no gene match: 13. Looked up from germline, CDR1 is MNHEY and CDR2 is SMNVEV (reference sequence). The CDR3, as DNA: TGTGCCAGCACTCACTACGGGGCAGGGGGAAGCACAGATACGCAGTATTTT. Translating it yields CASTHYGAGGSTDTQYF.

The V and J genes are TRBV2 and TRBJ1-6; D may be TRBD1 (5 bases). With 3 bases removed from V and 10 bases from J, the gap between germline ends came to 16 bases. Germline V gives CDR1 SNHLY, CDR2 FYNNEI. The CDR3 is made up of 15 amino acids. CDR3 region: CASSETPSQGSPLHF. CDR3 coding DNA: TGTGCCAGCAGTGAGACCCCATCTCAGGGCTCACCCCTCCACTTT.

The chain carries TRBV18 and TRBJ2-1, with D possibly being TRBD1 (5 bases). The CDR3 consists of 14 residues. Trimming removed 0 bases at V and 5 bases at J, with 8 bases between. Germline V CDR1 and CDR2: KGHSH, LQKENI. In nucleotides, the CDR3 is TGTGCCAGCTCACCACCATCAGGGAACAATGAGCAGTTCTTC. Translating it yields CASSPPSGNNEQFF.

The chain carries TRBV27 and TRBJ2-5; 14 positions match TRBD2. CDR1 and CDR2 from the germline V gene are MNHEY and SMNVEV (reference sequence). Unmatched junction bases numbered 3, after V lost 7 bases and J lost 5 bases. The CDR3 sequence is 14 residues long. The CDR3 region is CASKGLAGVETQYF. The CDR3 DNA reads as TGTGCCAGCAAGGGACTAGCGGGAGTTGAGACCCAGTACTTC.

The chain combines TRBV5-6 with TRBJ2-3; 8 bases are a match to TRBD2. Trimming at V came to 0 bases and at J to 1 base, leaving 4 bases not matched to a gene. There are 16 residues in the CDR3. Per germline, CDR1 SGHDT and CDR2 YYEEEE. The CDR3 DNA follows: TGTGCCAGCAGCTTGGTGGTCGGGGGGGGCACAGATACGCAGTATTTT. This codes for CASSLVVGGGTDTQYF.

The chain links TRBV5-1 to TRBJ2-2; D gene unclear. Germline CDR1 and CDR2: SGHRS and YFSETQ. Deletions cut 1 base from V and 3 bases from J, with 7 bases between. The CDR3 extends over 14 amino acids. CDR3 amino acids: CASSLRADTGELFF. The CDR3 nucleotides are TGCGCCAGCAGCTTGAGGGCGGACACCGGGGAGCTGTTTTTT.

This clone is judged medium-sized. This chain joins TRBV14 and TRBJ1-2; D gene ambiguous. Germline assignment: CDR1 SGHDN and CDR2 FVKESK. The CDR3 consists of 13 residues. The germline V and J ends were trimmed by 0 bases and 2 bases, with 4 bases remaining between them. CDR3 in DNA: TGTGCCAGCAGCCAAGACCGAAACTATGGCTACACCTTC. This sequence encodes CASSQDRNYGYTF.

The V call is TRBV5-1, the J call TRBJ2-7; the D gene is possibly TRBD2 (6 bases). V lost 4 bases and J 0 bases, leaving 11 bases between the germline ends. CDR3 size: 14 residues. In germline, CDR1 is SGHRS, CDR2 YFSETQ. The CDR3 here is CASSLASVSYEQYF. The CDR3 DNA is TGCGCCAGCAGCCTAGCTAGCGTCTCCTACGAGCAGTACTTC.

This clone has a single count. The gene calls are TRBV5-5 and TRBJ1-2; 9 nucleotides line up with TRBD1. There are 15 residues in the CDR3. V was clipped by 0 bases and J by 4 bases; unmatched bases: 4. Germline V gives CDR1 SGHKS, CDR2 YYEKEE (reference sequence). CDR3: CASSLEGQGLYGYTF. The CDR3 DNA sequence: TGTGCCAGCAGCTTGGAGGGACAGGGACTCTATGGCTACACCTTC. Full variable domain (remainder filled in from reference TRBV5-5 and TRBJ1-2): DAGVTQSPTHLIKTRGQQVTLRCSPISGHKSVSWYQQVLGQGPQFIFQYYEKEERGRGNFPDRFSARQFPNYSSELNVNALLLGDSALYLCASSLEGQGLYGYTFGSGTRLTVV.

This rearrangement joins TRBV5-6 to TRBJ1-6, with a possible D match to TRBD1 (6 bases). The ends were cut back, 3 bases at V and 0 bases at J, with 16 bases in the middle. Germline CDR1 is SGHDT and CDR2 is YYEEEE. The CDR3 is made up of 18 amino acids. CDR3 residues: CASSYGPGQSSYNSPLHF. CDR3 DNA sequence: TGTGCCAGCAGCTACGGCCCGGGACAAAGCTCCTATAATTCACCCCTCCACTTT.